Below are 3 T cell receptor beta chains sequenced from a single sample in a study of sequential checkpoint blockade in melanoma. Libraries were prepared by immunoSEQ multiplex PCR; TCRdb keeps only in-frame clonotypes and omits some of them. In the table there are some 7,000 clones, less than 25% of which are singletons. Treatment noted: randomized to nivolumab then ipilimumab (arm A) or the reverse (arm B). Sequenced here: tumor tissue (inferred from file names), sampled from a patient given nivolumab and ipilimumab in sequence. The receptors were sampled from a human donor with melanoma.

This clone is medium-sized (0.01 to 0.1%). The chain uses TRBV11-3 and TRBJ2-1; 7 nucleotides line up with TRBD2. The CDR3 has 15 amino acids. Germline V gene data show CDR1 as SGHNT and CDR2 as YENEEA. Germline trimming cut 1 base from V and 3 bases from J; bases unmatched to any gene: 3. CDR3 sequence: CASSLVLAFYNEQFF. As DNA, the CDR3 is TGTGCCAGCAGCTTAGTACTAGCGTTCTACAATGAGCAGTTCTTC.

This rearrangement joins TRBV23-1 to TRBJ1-1; D not resolved. TRBV23-1 qualifies as an ORF whose function is uncertain. The CDR3 covers 13 residues. V was cut by 6 bases and J by 5 bases, with 13 bases left in between. CDR3 protein: CASSLRGRTEAFF. CDR3 nucleotides: TGCGCCAGCAGCTTACGAGGGAGGACTGAAGCTTTCTTT.

This clone has a count of ten or more. The rearrangement links TRBV11-3 to TRBJ1-4, with D uncertain. This CDR3 has 15 residues. Germline-derived CDR1 and CDR2 are SGHNT and YENEEA. The V and J ends lost 5 bases and 4 bases respectively, with 14 bases between them. Here the CDR3 DNA reads TGTGCCAGCAGCCTTGGGCTAGGATTTAATGAAAAACTGTTTTTT. Translation gives CASSLGLGFNEKLFF.